This T cell receptor (beta chain) was found in a study of STAT5B mutations in CD4+ large granular lymphocyte leukemia. The assay was immunoSEQ multiplex PCR, and TCRdb's table has in-frame clones only and misses some. The table records about 1,400 clones, roughly 75% of them present only once. The sequenced sample was PBMCs. This sequence originates from a man between 65 and 85 years old with CD4+ T-cell large granular lymphocyte leukemia.

For the CDR3, the DNA is TGTGCCAGCAGTTACCCGCTTGGGTCCCGAGATTACTACGAGCAGTACGTC. This gives the protein CASSYPLGSRDYYEQYV. V gene TRBV6-8 combines with J gene TRBJ2-7; no definite D call. Germline CDR1 reads MNHGY; CDR2 reads SAAAGT. Trimming removed 2 bases at V and 3 bases at J, with 20 bases between. The CDR3 spans 17 residues.